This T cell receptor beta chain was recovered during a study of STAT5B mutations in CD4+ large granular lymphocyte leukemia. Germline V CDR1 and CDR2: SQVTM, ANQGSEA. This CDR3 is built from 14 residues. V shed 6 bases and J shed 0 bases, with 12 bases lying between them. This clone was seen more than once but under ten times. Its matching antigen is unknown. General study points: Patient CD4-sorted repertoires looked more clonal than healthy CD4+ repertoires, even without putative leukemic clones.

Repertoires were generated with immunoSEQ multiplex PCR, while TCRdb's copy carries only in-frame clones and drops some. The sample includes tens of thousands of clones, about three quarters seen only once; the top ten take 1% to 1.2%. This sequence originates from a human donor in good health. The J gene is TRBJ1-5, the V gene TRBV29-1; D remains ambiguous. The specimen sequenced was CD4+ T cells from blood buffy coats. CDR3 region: CSVATSNSNQPQHF. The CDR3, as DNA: TGCAGCGTCGCAACCAGTAATAGCAATCAGCCCCAGCATTTT.